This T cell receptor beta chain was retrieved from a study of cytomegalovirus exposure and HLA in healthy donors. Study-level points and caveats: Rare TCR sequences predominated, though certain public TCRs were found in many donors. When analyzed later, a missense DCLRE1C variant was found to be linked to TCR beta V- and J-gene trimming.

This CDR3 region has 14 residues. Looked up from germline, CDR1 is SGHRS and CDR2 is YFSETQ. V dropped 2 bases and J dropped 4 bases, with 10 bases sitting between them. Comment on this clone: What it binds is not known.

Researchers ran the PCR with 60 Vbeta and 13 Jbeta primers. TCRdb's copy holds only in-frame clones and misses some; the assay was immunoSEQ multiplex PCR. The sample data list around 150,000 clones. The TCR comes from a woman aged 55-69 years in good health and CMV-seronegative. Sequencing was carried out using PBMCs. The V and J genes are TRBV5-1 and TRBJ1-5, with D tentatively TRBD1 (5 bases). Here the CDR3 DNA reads TGCGCCAGCAGCTTTGGGGCGGAGAATCAGCCCCAGCATTTT. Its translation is CASSFGAENQPQHF.